A single sample is the source of the 22 T cell receptor beta chains below, sequenced in a study of T cells in Graves' hyperthyroidism and ophthalmopathy. Amplified TCR beta CDR3 regions derived from RNA transcripts. The TCR CDR3 was amplified in a first-round RT-PCR using the HTBI primer set. TCRdb reprocessed the multiplex PCR reads with MiXCR, giving one entry per CDR3 protein. The data contain around 500,000 distinct CDR3 sequences, approximately 15% of them seen just once; the ten biggest clones take up approximately 13%. The sequenced sample consisted of blood. All receptors come from a woman aged 40 to 55 with Graves' hyperthyroidism.

This clonotype was observed many times. This chain joins TRBV29-1 and TRBJ1-5; D gene ambiguous. This CDR3 spans 13 amino acids. The germline V gene has CDR1 SQVTM and CDR2 ANQGSEA. Trimming took 6 bases from V and 3 from J, leaving 12 bases between them. The CDR3 bases are TGCAGCGTGGAGACGGATTTCAATCAGCCCCAGCATTTT. Translated: CSVETDFNQPQHF. Drawing the rest from reference TRBV29-1 and TRBJ1-5, the complete variable domain is SAVISQKPSRDICQRGTSLTIQCQVDSQVTMMFWYRQQPGQSLTLIATANQGSEATYESGFVIDKFPISRPNLTFSTLTVSNMSPEDSSIYLCSVETDFNQPQHFGDGTRLSIL.

The CDR3 loop reads CASRQGQGKGETQYF. The CDR3 region has the DNA TGTGCCAGCAGACAGGGACAGGGAAAAGGAGAGACCCAGTACTTC. The J gene is TRBJ2-5, the V gene TRBV6-1, with 9 bases fitting TRBD1. Germline CDR1 and CDR2: MNHNS and SASEGT. The CDR3 runs to 15 residues. V shed 6 bases and J 4 bases; nucleotides not matched to a gene: 9.

As concerns this clonotype: A clone one base away is much larger, so this may be a read error. The rearrangement joins TRBV28 to TRBJ2-7, with 7 bases aligning to TRBD1. With V trimmed by 4 bases and J by 2 bases, 5 bases remained unmatched. The CDR3 totals 14 residues. CDR1 is MDHEN and CDR2 is SYDVKM in the germline V gene. For the CDR3, the DNA is TGTGCCAGCAGTTCCCCCAGGGGGACCTACGAGCAGTACTTC. Amino acids: CASSSPRGTYEQYF.

There are many counts of this clonotype. The chain employs TRBV28 and TRBJ2-1, with D possibly TRBD1 on 6 matching bases. CDR1 and CDR2 (germline): MDHEN, SYDVKM. V was shortened by 5 bases and J by 8 bases, with 10 bases between the two germline ends. The CDR3 covers 12 residues. Here the CDR3 DNA reads TGTGCCAGCAGTCAACAGGGAGATGAGCAGTTCTTC. It yields the protein CASSQQGDEQFF.

This clonotype was seen ten or more times. In nucleotides, the CDR3 is TGTGCCAGCAGCTTAACGAGGGACTTCACAGATACGCAGTATTTT. Encoded protein: CASSLTRDFTDTQYF. The J gene is TRBJ2-3, the V gene TRBV7-3, with D tentatively TRBD2 (6 bases). V was shortened by 0 bases and J by 2 bases, with 9 bases between the two germline ends. Germline loops: CDR1 SGHTA, CDR2 FQGTGA. The CDR3 is 15 residues long.

This clonotype was detected many times. The chain recombines TRBV6-6 with TRBJ2-7, with TRBD1 matching over 10 bases. The CDR3 consists of 15 residues. Germline V gene sequence: CDR1 MNHNY, CDR2 SVGAGI (reference sequence). V gave up 2 bases and J gave up 6 bases; unmatched junction bases: 7. CDR3 coding DNA: TGTGCCAGCAGTTACAGGAGACAGGGGGCCTCCGAGCAGTACTTC. Protein sequence: CASSYRRQGASEQYF.

As for this clonotype: The limits of the CDR3 on the DNA are not certain, so only TCRdb's listed CDR3 is given. This rearrangement joins TRBV24-1 to TRBJ2-2. The CDR3 adds up to 14 amino acids, both ends counted. CDR1 KGHDR and CDR2 SFDVKD come from the germline V gene. The CDR3 sequence: CATSVGLTPGSCFF.

This clonotype was counted ten times or more. This chain links TRBV28 with TRBJ1-1, with D uncertain. Trimming took 3 bases from V and 0 from J, leaving 14 bases between them. Germline CDR1 MDHEN, CDR2 SYDVKM. CDR3 length: 16 residues. CDR3 sequence: CASSLAGTFVNTEAFF. In DNA form, the CDR3 reads TGTGCCAGCAGTTTGGCAGGTACCTTCGTGAACACTGAAGCTTTCTTT.

CDR3 nucleotide sequence: TGTGCCAGCAGTGAAATGGCAGCCTCTGGAAACACCATATATTTT. It yields the protein CASSEMAASGNTIYF. The gene calls are TRBV6-1 and TRBJ1-3; D not resolved. Trimming left V 2 bases short and J 0 bases short, with 8 bases between. CDR1 is MNHNS, CDR2 SASEGT, per germline. The CDR3 covers 15 residues.

Of note for this clonotype: This may be a read error: a much more frequent sequence differs by one nucleotide. This chain joins TRBV7-3 and TRBJ2-1; D gene ambiguous. The CDR3 totals 13 residues. In germline, CDR1 is SGHTA, CDR2 FQGTGA. Trimming cost V 3 bases and J 8 bases, with 11 bases left between them. For the CDR3, the DNA is TGTGCCAGCAGCTTCCAACCAGGCGATGAGCAGTTCTTC. Protein sequence: CASSFQPGDEQFF.

Comments on this clonotype: A read error is possible here, since a much larger clone lies one base away. The chain combines TRBV12-3 or TRBV12-4 with TRBJ2-5, with TRBD2 matching over 11 bases. This CDR3 is 16 amino acids long. The CDR3: CAGSLGRLAGIETQYF. DNA of the CDR3: TGTGCCGGCAGTTTAGGAAGACTAGCGGGAATTGAGACCCAGTACTTC.

This clonotype was observed many times. The chain has TRBV2 and TRBJ2-5; the D is unclear. The V gene's germline CDR1 is SNHLY and CDR2 FYNNEI. Trimming took off 1 base at V and 5 bases at J, with 14 bases between the two ends. This CDR3 has 15 amino acids. CDR3: CASSEEEKGGETQYF. Written as DNA, the CDR3 is TGTGCCAGCAGTGAAGAAGAGAAGGGTGGGGAGACCCAGTACTTC.

The V gene is TRBV6-1, the J gene TRBJ2-5; perhaps D is TRBD1 or TRBD2 (5 bases each). The CDR3 totals 15 residues. The V gene lost 2 bases and the J gene lost 4 bases, with 14 bases spanning the gap. Germline lookup yields CDR1 MNHNS and CDR2 SASEGT. The DNA of the CDR3 is TGTGCCAGCAGTGAATTCTACCGGGGCAGAGAGACCCAGTACTTC. Translation gives CASSEFYRGRETQYF.

This clonotype was seen repeatedly, ten times or more. The chain recombines TRBV27 with TRBJ1-2; TRBD1 agrees at 8 bases. This CDR3 spans 14 amino acids. Germline-derived CDR1 and CDR2 are MNHEY and SMNVEV (reference sequence). V dropped 5 bases and J dropped 7; count of bases not matched to a gene: 9. The CDR3 loop reads CASSPEDRATGYTF. The CDR3, as DNA: TGTGCCAGCAGTCCCGAGGACAGGGCGACTGGCTACACCTTC.

This clonotype was observed many times. This chain's CDR3 is CSASKLAGGNEQYF. In DNA form, the CDR3 reads TGCAGTGCTAGTAAACTAGCGGGAGGGAACGAGCAGTACTTC. The chain combines TRBV20-1 with TRBJ2-7, with 13 bases matching TRBD2. Per the germline V gene, CDR1 is DFQATT and CDR2 is SNEGSKA (reference sequence). With V trimmed by 3 bases and J by 5 bases, 4 bases remained unmatched. CDR3 size: 14 residues.

The chain recombines TRBV2 with TRBJ2-6; D uncertain. V was pared by 4 bases and J by 0 bases, with 10 bases between. The CDR3 contains 16 residues. From germline, CDR1 is SNHLY and CDR2 FYNNEI. The CDR3 protein is CASSAGPLSGANVLTF. As DNA, the CDR3 is TGTGCCAGCAGTGCTGGGCCTCTCTCTGGGGCCAACGTCCTGACTTTC.

The CDR3 sequence: CASSPRSVTEAFF. The CDR3 DNA sequence: TGTGCCAGCTCACCACGCTCTGTCACTGAAGCTTTCTTT. The chain has TRBV18 and TRBJ1-1, with D uncertain. Trimming shortened V by 1 base and J by 4 bases, and 7 bases separated the two germline ends. Per germline, CDR1 KGHSH and CDR2 LQKENI. CDR3 size: 13 residues.

Many counts were recorded for this clonotype. The genes are TRBV20-1 and TRBJ2-7; D possibly corresponds to TRBD2 (5 bases). The germline gives CDR1 DFQATT, CDR2 SNEGSKA (reference sequence). The CDR3 runs 14 residues. Trimming removed 3 bases from V and 5 bases from J, with 17 bases in between. The DNA of the CDR3 is TGCAGTGCTAGTTCCCCCGGGGATGGAAACGAGCAGTACTTC. This codes for CSASSPGDGNEQYF.

This clonotype appeared many times. The CDR3 here is CSARVWTGGLIGSPLHF. CDR3 bases: TGCAGTGCTAGGGTGTGGACAGGGGGCTTAATAGGCTCACCCCTCCACTTT. The gene calls are TRBV20-1 and TRBJ1-6; 11 bases fit TRBD1. With 3 bases clipped from V and 10 bases from J, the junction kept 14 bases outside the gene matches. The length of the CDR3 is 17 residues. Looked up from germline, CDR1 is DFQATT and CDR2 is SNEGSKA (reference sequence).

Ten or more counts support this clonotype. The CDR3 is CASSLHESSYEQYF. The CDR3 region has the DNA TGTGCCAGCAGTCTGCACGAAAGCTCCTACGAGCAGTACTTC. V is TRBV27 and J is TRBJ2-7, with no clear D. The CDR3 spans 14 residues. The germline CDR1 and CDR2 sequences are MNHEY and SMNVEV (reference sequence). V lost 5 bases and J lost 0, with 11 bases in between.

This clonotype occurred many times. The chain employs TRBV20-1 and TRBJ2-5; D is tentatively TRBD1 or TRBD2 (5 bases each). With 0 bases removed from V and 5 bases from J, the gap between germline ends came to 13 bases. The CDR3 has 14 amino acids. The germline gives CDR1 DFQATT, CDR2 SNEGSKA (reference sequence). The CDR3 spells CSARDRSRDETQYF. The DNA for the CDR3 is TGCAGTGCTAGAGATCGGAGCAGGGACGAGACCCAGTACTTC.

This clonotype was seen ten or more times. The chain has TRBV11-2 and TRBJ2-3; D might be TRBD2 (6 bases). CDR3 length: 15 residues. V was cut by 4 bases and J by 2 bases, with 13 bases left in between. Germline assignment: CDR1 SGHAT and CDR2 FQNNGV. CDR3 in DNA: TGTGCCAGCAGCTCGAGCGGGTCTTTCACAGATACGCAGTATTTT. Protein: CASSSSGSFTDTQYF.